These 10 T cell receptor beta chains were sequenced from one sample in a study of blood T cells in healthy people across ages. It was with a sample-barcoded 5' primer and a J-beta primer mix that a second PCR of roughly 7 to 11 cycles was run. From the 5' RACE reads, TCRdb called clonotypes with MiXCR, one entry per CDR3 protein. Of fewer than 2,000,000 distinct CDR3 sequences in the sample, about 32% were seen once. What was sequenced was blood. The receptors originated from a woman aged 25-40 years in good health.

The rearrangement links TRBV20-1 to TRBJ1-1; D might be TRBD1 (5 bases). Trimming cost V 6 bases and J 4 bases, with 15 bases left between them. This CDR3 spans 13 amino acids. CDR1 is DFQATT and CDR2 is SNEGSKA in the germline V gene (reference sequence). As DNA, the CDR3 is TGCAGTGCGCCGGACACACGAACCACTGAAGCTTTCTTT. It translates to CSAPDTRTTEAFF.

J is TRBJ2-5 and V is TRBV20-1, with unresolved D. Per the germline V gene, CDR1 is DFQATT and CDR2 is SNEGSKA (reference sequence). Trimming took off 6 bases at V and 5 bases at J, with 13 bases between the two ends. CDR3 size: 12 residues. The CDR3 DNA is TGCAGTGCCGACCCGGAGAGGGAGACCCAGTACTTC. This sequence encodes CSADPERETQYF.

The genes are TRBV2 and TRBJ2-2; D gene unclear. Trimming left V 9 bases short and J 4 bases short, with 21 bases between. The CDR3 consists of 16 residues. The germline V gene has CDR1 SNHLY and CDR2 FYNNEI. The CDR3 here is CASSMFAGLPTGELFF. CDR3 in DNA: TGTGCCAGTTCAATGTTCGCCGGGCTGCCCACCGGGGAGCTGTTTTTT.

A note on this clonotype: Sequence at one end of the junction differs from germline and may be a read error. This chain links TRBV2 with TRBJ2-5, with a weak D call TRBD2 (6 bases). The CDR3 runs to 14 residues. Germline lookup yields CDR1 SNHLY and CDR2 FYNNEI. The CDR3 region is CASRAGSPGETQYF. The CDR3 nucleotides read TGCGCCAGCAGGGCGGGATCCCCGGGGGAGACCCAGTACTTC.

V gene TRBV7-9 combines with J gene TRBJ2-5; D could derive from TRBD1 or TRBD2 (5 bases each). Deletions cut 0 bases from V and 5 bases from J, with 10 bases between. CDR1 and CDR2 (germline): SEHNR, FQNEAQ (reference sequence). The CDR3 spans 14 residues. The CDR3 here is CASSLARRDETQYF. The CDR3 DNA reads as TGTGCCAGCAGCTTAGCGCGCCGGGACGAGACCCAGTACTTC.

About this clonotype: A read error may produce the germline difference seen at one junction end. The CDR3 DNA reads as TGCGCCAGCAACCAAGTCCAGGGAGCGGGCTATGGCTACACCTTC. Protein: CASNQVQGAGYGYTF. The rearrangement joins TRBV4-1 to TRBJ1-2; possible D gene TRBD1, 5 bases. This CDR3 is built from 15 residues. Germline CDR1 is MGHRA and CDR2 is YSYEKL.

The table lists this clonotype with a few counts. The genes are TRBV3-1 and TRBJ2-3; 7 bases align to TRBD1. This CDR3 spans 11 amino acids. J gave up 6 bases and V 10 bases, and 4 bases lay outside the gene matches. CDR1 and CDR2 (germline): LGHDT, YNNKEL (reference sequence). DNA of the CDR3: TGTGCCACGACAGGGTCGGATACGCAGTATTTT. It translates to CATTGSDTQYF.

This clonotype has only a few counts. This chain joins TRBV11-2 and TRBJ1-1; no reliable D call. This CDR3 comprises 14 residues. Germline V lookup: CDR1 SGHAT, CDR2 FQNNGV. Trimming shortened V by 8 bases and J by 7 bases, and 20 bases separated the two germline ends. Here the CDR3 DNA reads TGTGCCAGCCGTCTTTGGGCCGGACCTATTGAAGCTTTCTTT. Translating gives CASRLWAGPIEAFF.

The V gene is TRBV7-9, the J gene TRBJ2-3; D is perhaps TRBD2 (6 bases). V lost 1 base to trimming and J lost 0 bases, with 8 bases between them. This CDR3 spans 15 amino acids. Germline values: CDR1 SEHNR, CDR2 FQNEAQ (reference sequence). The CDR3 DNA reads TGTGCCAGCAGCTTAGGGGAGGCTAGCACAGATACGCAGTATTTT. Its translation is CASSLGEASTDTQYF.

This sequence joins TRBV20-1 and TRBJ2-3, with TRBD2 matching 7 bases. CDR1 is DFQATT and CDR2 is SNEGSKA in the germline V gene (reference sequence). This CDR3 spans 14 amino acids. V dropped 5 bases and J dropped 3; count of bases not matched to a gene: 8. The chain's CDR3 is CSAGGGGRTDTQYF. The CDR3 DNA reads as TGCAGTGCTGGGGGGGGAGGAAGGACAGATACGCAGTATTTT.